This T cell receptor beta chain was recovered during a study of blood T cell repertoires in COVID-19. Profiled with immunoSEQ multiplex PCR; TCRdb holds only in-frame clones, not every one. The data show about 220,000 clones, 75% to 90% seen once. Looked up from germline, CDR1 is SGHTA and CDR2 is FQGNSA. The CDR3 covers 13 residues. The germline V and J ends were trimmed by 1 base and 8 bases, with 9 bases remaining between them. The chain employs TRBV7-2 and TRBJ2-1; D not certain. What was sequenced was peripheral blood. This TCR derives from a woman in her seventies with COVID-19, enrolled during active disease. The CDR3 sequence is CASSLENGYEQFF. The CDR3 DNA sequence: TGTGCCAGCAGCTTAGAGAACGGGTATGAGCAGTTCTTC.